Listed here are 27 T cell receptor beta chains from one sample, sequenced in a study of T cells after posttransplantation cyclophosphamide (dated by TCRdb to the mid-2010s). The method was the immunoSEQ multiplex PCR assay. TCRdb retrieved this table from immuneACCESS and kept in-frame rearrangements only. Not all clones are present; in checked studies, unresolved V genes account for under half, and no reason is known for the remainder. The sample has about 37,000 clones on record, with no singletons. The ten largest clones represent 5.5% to 6% of the sample. The specimen sequenced was PBMCs. Source of these receptors: a man aged 25-45 years in good health and a related stem cell transplant donor.

This clone was counted a few times. This chain joins TRBV5-6 and TRBJ1-5; 9 bases map to TRBD1. Germline-derived CDR1 and CDR2 are SGHDT and YYEEEE. V lost 3 bases to trimming and J lost 5 bases; unmatched junction nucleotides: 9. The CDR3 loop spans 16 amino acids. CDR3 region: CASSWGQGQVDQPQHF. The CDR3 DNA is TGTGCCAGCAGCTGGGGACAGGGCCAGGTCGATCAGCCCCAGCATTTT. The full variable domain, with the rest looked up from reference TRBV5-6 and TRBJ1-5, is DAGVTQSPTHLIKTRGQQVTLRCSPKSGHDTVSWYQQALGQGPQFIFQYYEEEERQRGNFPDRFSGHQFPNYSSELNVNALLLGDSALYLCASSWGQGQVDQPQHFGDGTRLSIL.

This clone was recorded at least ten times. CDR3 DNA sequence: TGTGCCACCTGGATTGGACAGGGAGGGACTGAAGCTTTCTTT. Translating it yields CATWIGQGGTEAFF. The V call is TRBV10-3, the J call TRBJ1-1; 8 bases fit TRBD1. The CDR3 loop spans 14 amino acids. V was clipped by 10 bases and J by 5 bases; unmatched bases: 12. Per the germline V gene, CDR1 is ENHRY and CDR2 is SYGVKD.

This clone was observed at least ten times. V usage is TRBV19 and J usage is TRBJ1-2; TRBD1 aligns across 8 bases. The junction had 10 bases not matched to a gene; V was cut back by 2 bases and J by 2 bases. In germline, CDR1 is LNHDA, CDR2 SQIVND (reference sequence). This CDR3 contains 17 residues. The CDR3 sequence: CASSINNRGALNYGYTF. CDR3 coding DNA: TGTGCCAGTAGTATAAACAACAGGGGGGCTCTAAACTATGGCTACACCTTC.

This clone was seen repeatedly, ten times or more. This chain connects TRBV5-1 to TRBJ2-1; TRBD2 matches 10 bases. The CDR3 is 16 amino acids. Trimming took 4 bases from V and 5 from J; bases not matched to a gene: 9. Germline CDR1 is SGHRS and CDR2 is YFSETQ. CDR3: CASSAPGLANHNEQFF. The CDR3 region has the DNA TGCGCCAGCAGCGCACCGGGACTAGCGAACCACAATGAGCAGTTCTTC.

This clone has just a few counts. V and J are TRBV11-2 and TRBJ1-2; 9 positions agree with TRBD1. In germline, CDR1 is SGHAT, CDR2 FQNNGV. The CDR3 runs 15 residues. V was clipped by 0 bases and J by 4 bases; unmatched bases: 3. The CDR3 here is CASSLDRGQGYGYTF. CDR3 coding DNA: TGTGCCAGCAGCTTAGATAGGGGACAGGGCTATGGCTACACCTTC. Drawing the rest from reference TRBV11-2 and TRBJ1-2, the complete variable domain is EAGVAQSPRYKIIEKRQSVAFWCNPISGHATLYWYQQILGQGPKLLIQFQNNGVVDDSQLPKDRFSAERLKGVDSTLKIQPAKLEDSAVYLCASSLDRGQGYGYTFGSGTRLTVV.

The chain has TRBV7-2 and TRBJ1-5; a possible D gene is TRBD1 (5 bases). From germline, CDR1 is SGHTA and CDR2 FQGNSA. The CDR3 has 13 residues. V shed 2 bases and J shed 5 bases, with 7 bases lying between them. CDR3 region: CASSLWGDQPQHF. The CDR3 DNA is TGTGCCAGCAGCTTATGGGGGGATCAGCCCCAGCATTTT. Combining the CDR3 with reference TRBV7-2 and TRBJ1-5 gives the whole variable domain GAGVSQSPSNKVTEKGKDVELRCDPISGHTALYWYRQSLGQGLEFLIYFQGNSAPDKSGLPSDRFSAERTGGSVSTLTIQRTQQEDSAVYLCASSLWGDQPQHFGDGTRLSIL.

This clone has at least ten counts. The chain recombines TRBV19 with TRBJ2-1; 15 positions agree with TRBD2. The CDR3 runs to 18 residues. Looked up from germline, CDR1 is LNHDA and CDR2 is SQIVND (reference sequence). V shed 4 bases and J 1 base; nucleotides not matched to a gene: 5. This CDR3 reads CASSRTSGGASSYNEQFF. Here the CDR3 DNA reads TGTGCCAGTAGTAGGACTAGCGGGGGGGCAAGTTCCTACAATGAGCAGTTCTTC.

This clone was counted at least ten times. The CDR3 bases are TGTGCCAGCAGTGTCCGACAGGGACACTATGGCTACACCTTC. It encodes CASSVRQGHYGYTF. The gene calls are TRBV6-1 and TRBJ1-2; 7 nucleotides align to TRBD1. The CDR3 totals 14 residues. In germline, CDR1 is MNHNS, CDR2 SASEGT. V lost 4 bases, J lost 3 bases, and 5 bases stayed unmatched.

This clone was seen ten or more times. V and J are TRBV6-5 and TRBJ2-7, with 9 nucleotides matching TRBD1. The CDR3 loop spans 13 amino acids. Germline CDR1 is MNHEY and CDR2 is SVGAGI. V was pared by 7 bases and J by 4 bases, with 5 bases of the junction left unmatched. CDR3 sequence: CASTDDRGYEQYF. CDR3 nucleotides: TGTGCCAGCACCGACGACAGGGGGTACGAGCAGTACTTC.

This clone was found many times. This chain uses TRBV13 with TRBJ1-1; 8 nucleotides align to TRBD1. Per germline, CDR1 PRHDT and CDR2 FYEKMQ (reference sequence). J gave up 6 bases and V 5 bases, and 5 bases lay outside the gene matches. CDR3 length: 13 residues. CDR3 residues: CASSEMDRAEAFF. The CDR3 DNA sequence: TGTGCCAGCAGCGAAATGGACAGGGCTGAAGCTTTCTTT. The variable domain in full, completed from reference TRBV13 and TRBJ1-1, reads AAGVIQSPRHLIKEKRETATLKCYPIPRHDTVYWYQQGPGQDPQFLISFYEKMQSDKGSIPDRFSAQQFSDYHSELNMSSLELGDSALYFCASSEMDRAEAFFGQGTRLTVV.

This clone has only a few counts. The gene calls are TRBV6-1 and TRBJ1-2; D is perhaps TRBD1 (5 bases). Germline loops: CDR1 MNHNS, CDR2 SASEGT. The CDR3 extends over 15 amino acids. The ends were cut back, 1 base at V and 2 bases at J, with 11 bases in the middle. The CDR3 here is CASSEGGGFNYGYTF. CDR3 sequence (DNA): TGTGCCAGCAGTGAAGGGGGGGGGTTCAACTATGGCTACACCTTC.

This clone showed up just a few times. The chain employs TRBV29-1 and TRBJ1-5, with 8 bases matching TRBD1. This CDR3 contains 15 residues. With 7 bases clipped from V and 11 bases from J, the junction kept 19 bases outside the gene matches. Germline V gene sequence: CDR1 SQVTM, CDR2 ANQGSEA. The chain's CDR3 is CSAMTAGQAAGAQHF. CDR3 sequence (DNA): TGCAGCGCCATGACCGCGGGACAGGCGGCGGGAGCCCAGCATTTT.

In its sample, this clone was seen many times. The chain carries TRBV10-3 and TRBJ1-2; TRBD1 matches at 7 bases. The CDR3 covers 16 residues. Germline assignment: CDR1 ENHRY and CDR2 SYGVKD. With V trimmed by 2 bases and J by 4 bases, 10 bases remained unmatched. CDR3 nucleotides: TGTGCCATCAGTGAGAGGCCAGGGGGTCCCCTCTATGGCTACACCTTC. This translates into CAISERPGGPLYGYTF.

This clone was picked up many times. This sequence joins TRBV28 and TRBJ2-1, with TRBD2 identical over 9 bases. The germline gives CDR1 MDHEN, CDR2 SYDVKM. The J segment lost 4 bases and the V segment lost 7 bases, leaving 5 bases of the junction unmatched. The CDR3 runs to 14 residues. The CDR3 region is CASILTSGYNEQFF. The CDR3, as DNA: TGTGCCAGCATACTGACTAGCGGTTACAATGAGCAGTTCTTC.

This clone was counted ten times or more. V usage is TRBV5-1 and J usage is TRBJ1-2; 11 bases match TRBD1. Germline V gene sequence: CDR1 SGHRS, CDR2 YFSETQ. CDR3 length: 15 residues. The V gene end was trimmed by 4 bases and the J gene end by 4 bases; junction bases not matched to a gene: 6. The DNA for the CDR3 is TGCGCCAGCAGCCCCGGACAGGGGGCTGGCTATGGCTACACCTTC. Encoded protein: CASSPGQGAGYGYTF.

In its sample, this clone was seen many times. V usage is TRBV12-3 or TRBV12-4 and J usage is TRBJ2-3; no reliable D call. The length of the CDR3 is 13 residues. V was cut by 2 bases and J by 3 bases, with 6 bases left in between. CDR3 in amino acids: CASSLSRTDTQYF. The CDR3 DNA follows: TGTGCCAGCAGTTTAAGTCGGACAGATACGCAGTATTTT.

In this sample, this clone turned up many times. The V call is TRBV10-2, the J call TRBJ2-4; D possibly corresponds to TRBD1 (7 bases). The germline CDR1 and CDR2 sequences are WSHSY and SAAADI. Trimming left V 4 bases short and J 2 bases short, with 12 bases between. CDR3 length: 15 amino acids. In DNA, the CDR3 is TGCGCCAGCAGTGTACCAGGGGGGTCCAAAAACATTCAGTACTTC. Its protein product is CASSVPGGSKNIQYF.

This clone was counted at least ten times. V usage is TRBV2 and J usage is TRBJ2-1, with 10 bases matching TRBD2. This CDR3 region has 14 residues. Trimming at V came to 8 bases and at J to 5 bases, leaving 6 bases not matched to a gene. Germline V gene lookup returns CDR1 SNHLY and CDR2 FYNNEI. The CDR3 nucleotides read TGTGCCAGCGGGCGGAGCGGGGGGGACAATGAGCAGTTCTTC. Translation: CASGRSGGDNEQFF.

Ten or more counts support this clone. J is TRBJ2-2 and V is TRBV5-1; 8 nucleotides match TRBD1. V lost 0 bases, J lost 8 bases, and 9 bases stayed unmatched. This CDR3 region has 16 residues. CDR1 is SGHRS, CDR2 YFSETQ, per germline. The CDR3 DNA is TGCGCCAGCAGCTTGGCCTGGGACAGGTTCGGAGGGGAGCTGTTTTTT. As protein: CASSLAWDRFGGELFF.

This clone was observed many times. The CDR3 sequence is CASSLKGNEQFF. In DNA form, the CDR3 reads TGTGCCAGCAGCTTAAAAGGGAATGAGCAGTTCTTC. This rearrangement joins TRBV11-3 to TRBJ2-1; D gene uncertain. The germline V and J ends were trimmed by 2 bases and 7 bases, with 6 bases remaining between them. The CDR3 is 12 residues long. Germline V CDR1 and CDR2: SGHNT, YENEEA.

The J gene is TRBJ1-4, the V gene TRBV5-1, with D perhaps TRBD1 (5 bases). Trimming cost V 4 bases and J 1 base, with 11 bases left between them. Germline assignment: CDR1 SGHRS and CDR2 YFSETQ. The CDR3 is made up of 15 amino acids. The CDR3 loop is CASSSTGLTNEKLFF. The CDR3 region has the DNA TGCGCCAGCAGCAGCACAGGCTTAACTAATGAAAAACTGTTTTTT.

This clone was detected many times. This chain links TRBV7-2 with TRBJ2-5, with D hard to call. There are 13 residues in the CDR3. Looked up from germline, CDR1 is SGHTA and CDR2 is FQGNSA. Trimming removed 3 bases from V and 2 bases from J, with 7 bases in between. The CDR3 is CASSLRWQETQYF. In DNA form, the CDR3 reads TGTGCCAGCAGCTTGAGGTGGCAAGAGACCCAGTACTTC.

This clone has ten or more counts. The chain combines TRBV15 with TRBJ1-5; no clear D. Trimming removed 0 bases at V and 9 bases at J, with 12 bases between. The CDR3 length is 14 residues. Germline CDR1 LNHNV, CDR2 YYDKDF (reference sequence). The CDR3 reads CATSREKGLWPQHF. In nucleotides, the CDR3 is TGTGCCACCAGCAGAGAAAAGGGTTTATGGCCCCAGCATTTT. Based on the CDR3 plus reference TRBV15 and TRBJ1-5, the full variable domain is DAMVIQNPRYQVTQFGKPVTLSCSQTLNHNVMYWYQQKSSQAPKLLFHYYDKDFNNEADTPDNFQSRRPNTSFCFLDIRSPGLGDTAMYLCATSREKGLWPQHFGDGTRLSIL.

Only a few counts were recorded for this clone. This rearrangement joins TRBV7-2 to TRBJ2-5; 11 bases align to TRBD2. The CDR3 runs 16 residues. The V gene end was trimmed by 5 bases and the J gene end by 13 bases; junction bases not matched to a gene: 18. CDR1 is SGHTA, CDR2 FQGNSA, per germline. The CDR3 sequence: CASSPVLSTSGGRLYF. CDR3 in DNA: TGTGCCAGCAGCCCCGTCTTGTCTACTAGCGGGGGTCGCCTGTACTTC.

Ten or more counts support this clone. The chain carries TRBV25-1 and TRBJ1-4; the D gene is possibly TRBD1 (5 bases). Trimming cost V 6 bases and J 8 bases, with 13 bases left between them. Looked up from germline, CDR1 is MGHDK and CDR2 is SYGVNS. The CDR3 contains 13 residues. CDR3 in DNA: TGTGCCAGCAGGGTCAGGGAGGGGGAAAAACTGTTTTTT. Amino acid sequence: CASRVREGEKLFF. The full variable domain, with the rest looked up from reference TRBV25-1 and TRBJ1-4, is EADIYQTPRYLVIGTGKKITLECSQTMGHDKMYWYQQDPGMELHLIHYSYGVNSTEKGDLSSESTVSRIRTEHFPLTLESARPSHTSQYLCASRVREGEKLFFGSGTQLSVL.

The table lists this clone with many counts. The chain is built from TRBV11-2 and TRBJ2-7, with D unresolved. This CDR3 spans 12 amino acids. Trimming removed 5 bases at V and 4 bases at J, with 9 bases between. Germline CDR1 reads SGHAT; CDR2 reads FQNNGV. CDR3 sequence (DNA): TGTGCCAGCAGCCATCTACTTTACGAGCAGTACTTC. This gives the protein CASSHLLYEQYF.

The rearrangement uses TRBV5-6 and TRBJ2-3, with 9 bases matching TRBD2. This CDR3 is 17 amino acids long. J was trimmed by 3 bases and V by 4 bases; bases with no gene match: 12. CDR1 and CDR2 (germline): SGHDT, YYEEEE. DNA for the CDR3: TGTGCCAGCAGCCGGCAGAGACTAGCGGTCTGGACAGATACGCAGTATTTT. It specifies CASSRQRLAVWTDTQYF.